The rows below give T cell receptor beta chains drawn from one sample of a study of post-analysis software for immune sequencing data. TCRdb recomputed calls from the PCR reads with MiXCR, one row per CDR3 protein. Of 650,000 to 900,000 distinct CDR3 sequences listed, 46% are singletons. Specimen: blood. The receptors shown here come from a girl between 10 and 17 years old with multiple sclerosis. Both conserved end residues are trimmed from each CDR3.

CDR3,J,V
ASSSLGTGGYEQY,TRBJ2-7,TRBV7-9
ASSHPAGGVHGYT,TRBJ1-2,TRBV11-2
SATRADIGPIFSNQPQH,TRBJ1-5,TRBV20-1
ASSLGDSRYEQY,TRBJ2-7,TRBV7-2
ASRTSGVSTDTQY,TRBJ2-3,TRBV6-6
ASSFRQDYNEQF,TRBJ2-1,TRBV6-2/TRBV6-3
ASSQEGRVRGTTEAF,TRBJ1-1,TRBV14
SVEMGQSGGYT,TRBJ1-2,TRBV29-1
ATSDSSLQPQH,TRBJ1-5,TRBV24-1
SVVSQNNEQF,TRBJ2-1,TRBV29-1
SVRQGAGEQY,TRBJ2-7,TRBV29-1
ASSLAGLAYNEQF,TRBJ2-1,TRBV7-2
ATSAHPDRSDTQY,TRBJ2-3,TRBV24-1
ATADGVYNEQF,TRBJ2-1,TRBV15
SVGGGGSYNEQF,TRBJ2-1,TRBV29-1
ASFSSHYGYT,TRBJ1-2,TRBV28
ASSFALEQREGRLFQETQY,TRBJ2-5,TRBV12-3/TRBV12-4
ASSTLAGMDNEQF,TRBJ2-1,TRBV28
ASSELSSNQPQH,TRBJ1-5,TRBV25-1
ASSLIGASPLH,TRBJ1-6,TRBV27
ANSVGTSSYEQY,TRBJ2-7,TRBV9
ASSYSASNYGYT,TRBJ1-2,TRBV6-2/TRBV6-3
ASSPNRGSGYT,TRBJ1-2,TRBV7-2
ASTKSSGTELSLRYNEQF,TRBJ2-1,TRBV7-2
ASSLSGSAAF,TRBJ1-1,TRBV12-3/TRBV12-4
ASSLRGAVAAKNIQY,TRBJ2-4,TRBV28
ASRPADEQY,TRBJ2-7,TRBV4-3
SAPSRRNPETQY,TRBJ2-5,TRBV20-1
ASSLLKASGRRETQY,TRBJ2-5,TRBV3-1
ASSLSPLQSSYEQY,TRBJ2-7,TRBV27
ASSLFAGAAKNIQY,TRBJ2-4,TRBV6-5
ASSFMGDTQY,TRBJ2-3,TRBV28
SVEMSGSDDYGYT,TRBJ1-2,TRBV29-1
SAFIQGYEQF,TRBJ2-1,TRBV20-1
ASSPRSSFSSYEQY,TRBJ2-7,TRBV5-1
SAGRAGGWNEQF,TRBJ2-1,TRBV29-1
ATSPGLAGGGEQF,TRBJ2-1,TRBV14
ASSSTGIEQY,TRBJ2-7,TRBV5-1
ASSPRAGGPSYEQY,TRBJ2-7,TRBV7-8
ASSQGGATSYEQY,TRBJ2-7,TRBV3-1
ASSLQDRDYGYT,TRBJ1-2,TRBV5-1
ASRGLAGSSGANVLT,TRBJ2-6,TRBV7-2
SVRPNRATYEQY,TRBJ2-7,TRBV29-1
SVKSSGWGYGYT,TRBJ1-2,TRBV29-1
ASSLEGVPYEQY,TRBJ2-7,TRBV5-1
ASGYETSGRLGEQF,TRBJ2-1,TRBV11-1
ASSPIGGNTGELF,TRBJ2-2,TRBV7-8
SVDGYSGYNEQF,TRBJ2-1,TRBV29-1
ASSPPGERAYEQY,TRBJ2-7,TRBV18
ASSYGSALSSYNEQF,TRBJ2-1,TRBV6-2/TRBV6-3
SAYLAGVSYNEQF,TRBJ2-1,TRBV20-1
ASSRSRDREETQY,TRBJ2-5,TRBV27
ASSPLGGIAGGGLAKNIQY,TRBJ2-4,TRBV6-1